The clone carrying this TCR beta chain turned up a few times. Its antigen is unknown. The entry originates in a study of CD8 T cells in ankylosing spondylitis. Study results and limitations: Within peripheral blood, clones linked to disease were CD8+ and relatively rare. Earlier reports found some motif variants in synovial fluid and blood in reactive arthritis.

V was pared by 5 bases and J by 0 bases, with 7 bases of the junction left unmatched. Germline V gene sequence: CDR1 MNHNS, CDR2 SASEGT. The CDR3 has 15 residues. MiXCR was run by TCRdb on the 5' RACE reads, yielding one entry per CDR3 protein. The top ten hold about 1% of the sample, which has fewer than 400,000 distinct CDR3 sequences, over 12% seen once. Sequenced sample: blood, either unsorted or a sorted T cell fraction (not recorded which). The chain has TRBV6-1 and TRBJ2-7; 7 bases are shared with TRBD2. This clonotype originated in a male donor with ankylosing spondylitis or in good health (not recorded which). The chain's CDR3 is CASSHLADSSYEQYF. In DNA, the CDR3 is TGTGCCAGCAGTCATCTAGCGGATAGCTCCTACGAGCAGTACTTC.